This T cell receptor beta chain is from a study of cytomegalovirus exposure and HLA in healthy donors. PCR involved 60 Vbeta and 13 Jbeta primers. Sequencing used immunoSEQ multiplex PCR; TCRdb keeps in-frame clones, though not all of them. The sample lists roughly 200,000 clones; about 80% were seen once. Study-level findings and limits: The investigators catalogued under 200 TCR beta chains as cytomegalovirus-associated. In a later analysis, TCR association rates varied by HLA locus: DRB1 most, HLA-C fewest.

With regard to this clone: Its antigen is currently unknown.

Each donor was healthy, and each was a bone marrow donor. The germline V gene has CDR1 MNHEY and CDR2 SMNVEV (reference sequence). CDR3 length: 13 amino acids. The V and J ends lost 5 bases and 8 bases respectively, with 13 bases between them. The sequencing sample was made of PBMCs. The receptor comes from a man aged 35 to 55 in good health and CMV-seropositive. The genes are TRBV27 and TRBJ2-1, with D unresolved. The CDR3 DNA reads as TGTGCCAGCAGTACAGTAAGTGGGTATGAGCAGTTCTTC. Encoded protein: CASSTVSGYEQFF.